The rows below give T cell receptor beta chains drawn from one sample of a study of blood T cell repertoires in COVID-19. Sequencing used immunoSEQ multiplex PCR; TCRdb keeps in-frame clones, though not all of them. Here the sample spans around 470,000 clones, approximately 89% being singletons. Sequenced input: peripheral blood. All receptors derive from a man aged 18 to 35 with COVID-19, enrolled during active disease. Each CDR3 is given without its conserved first and last residue. Fields, in order: clone size, V gene, J gene, CDR3 protein. Clone size, where shown, is once, few, many, or a class for clones that have expanded.

>NA|TRBV27|TRBJ1-1
ASSLDRGYTEAF
>NA|TRBV21-1|TRBJ1-4
ASSPGTGEFNEKLF
>NA|TRBV5-1|TRBJ2-7
ASSLAWGTNFYEQY
>NA|TRBV18|TRBJ2-7
ASSPPVTGSYEQY
>NA|TRBV7-9|TRBJ2-7
ASSLGLAGVNYEQY
>NA|TRBV18|TRBJ2-3
ASSQPGAATDTQY
>NA|TRBV12-2|TRBJ2-3
ASRRTSGGLTDTQY
>once|TRBV12-3/TRBV12-4|TRBJ2-7
ASSFGQEGEQY
>NA|TRBV3-1/TRBV3-2|TRBJ1-4
ASSQTGGGEKLF
>NA|TRBV9|TRBJ2-2
ASSGGQGALAGELF
>once|TRBV4-1|TRBJ2-1
ASSLASGTYNEQF
>NA|TRBV5-1|TRBJ2-5
ASSGWTGGRETQY
>NA|TRBV5-8|TRBJ2-3
ASSLQGVPDTQY
>NA|TRBV24-1|TRBJ2-1
ATSDLSENEQF
>NA|TRBV19|TRBJ2-5
ASSISGGEETQY
>once|TRBV7-2|TRBJ1-2
ASSLGGGTYGYT
>NA|TRBV2|TRBJ1-2
ASSEQGGGYT